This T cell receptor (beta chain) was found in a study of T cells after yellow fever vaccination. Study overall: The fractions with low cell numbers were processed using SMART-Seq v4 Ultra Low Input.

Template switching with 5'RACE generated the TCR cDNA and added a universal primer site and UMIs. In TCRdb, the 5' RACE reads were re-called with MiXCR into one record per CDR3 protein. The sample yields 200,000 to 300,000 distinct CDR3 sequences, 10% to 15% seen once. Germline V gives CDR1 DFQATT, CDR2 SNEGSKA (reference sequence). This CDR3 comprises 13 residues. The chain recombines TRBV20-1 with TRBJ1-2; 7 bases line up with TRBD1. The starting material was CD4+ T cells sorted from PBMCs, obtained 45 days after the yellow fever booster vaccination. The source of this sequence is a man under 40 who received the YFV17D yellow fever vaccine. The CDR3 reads CIQDRGQLYGYTF. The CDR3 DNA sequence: TGCATTCAGGACCGGGGACAGCTTTATGGCTACACCTTC.